Given below is one T cell receptor beta chain in context. Antigen unknown. This sample is part of a study of T cell clones after liver transplantation. Study summary: TCRbeta sequencing after a pre-transplant mixed lymphocyte reaction identified graft-donor-reactive clones, later tracked in post-transplant blood.

From germline, CDR1 is SQVTM and CDR2 ANQGSEA. The CDR3 is 11 residues long. Measured with immunoSEQ multiplex PCR; TCRdb has only the in-frame clones, and not every one. The repertoire holds 65,000 to 95,000 clones, about 80% seen once, with 0.55% to 0.75% in the top ten. The study, taken as a whole, reports: Graft donor-reactive T cells may have migrated into the graft rather than being deleted.

This receptor was obtained from a human donor who received a liver transplant. This rearrangement joins TRBV29-1 to TRBJ2-7, with D uncertain. The J call may not be correct, given that the DNA end is closer to TRBJ2-5. The sequences come from CD4+ T cells from blood, collected before liver transplant. CDR3 amino acids: CSALLVETQYF. As DNA, the CDR3 is TGCAGCGCCCTCCTTGTAGAGACCCAGTACTTC.